This T cell receptor (beta chain) was recovered during a study of T cells in Graves' hyperthyroidism and ophthalmopathy (dated by TCRdb to the late 2010s). Background for the entire study: Peripheral blood was sampled at the time of initial diagnosis, prior to any treatment. Once sampling was done, hyperthyroidism patients were given methimazole at a starting dose of 30 mg daily, whereas ophthalmopathy patients were given high-dose intravenous methylprednisolone. Prospective prediction of ophthalmopathy was tested in an independent validation cohort consisting of 18 hyperthyroidism patients and around 16 patients who later progressed to ophthalmopathy. The 95 to 100 discovery patients were divided at random into training and test sets in a 7:3 ratio. TCR Vbeta CDR3 sequencing of around 130 peripheral blood samples (under 45 ophthalmopathy, about 74 hyperthyroidism and some 17 progressor patients) is reported in the paper. In addition, the study compared T-cell repertoires in thyroid tissue and in blood from five or six Graves' hyperthyroidism patients. To identify distinguishing TCR V-J signatures, a discovery cohort of around 100 patients was used, comprising 40 to 45 with Graves' ophthalmopathy and 57 with stable Graves' hyperthyroidism.

This clonotype was seen ten or more times. Its antigen target is currently unknown. Base qualities are not provided; no much larger clone lies one nucleotide away. Stable Graves' hyperthyroidism was defined as the absence of progression to ophthalmopathy over 18 months of follow-up. Hyperthyroidism patients were newly diagnosed, with disease duration under 2 months, and aged 18 to 65 years. Any patient with an uncontrolled infection, another autoimmune disease, pregnancy or lactation was excluded. Clinical symptoms, serum thyroxine and TRAb, thyroid ultrasound, and orbital computed tomography formed the basis for the diagnoses. Ficoll-Paque density gradient centrifugation was used to isolate PBMCs from about 10 ml of fresh peripheral blood. Total RNA was extracted using Trizol reagent, and RNA quality was assessed on an Agilent 2100 Bioanalyzer. V trim: 2 bases; J trim: 6 bases; unmatched bases: 4. The CDR3 covers 15 residues, taking in both the cysteine and the phenylalanine. The retained sequence is limited to the CDR3, 45 bases, with the frame set at the first base. Based on the germline V gene, the CDR1 and CDR2 sequences are SGHRS and YFSETQ.

TCR beta CDR3 regions were amplified from RNA transcripts. A first-round RT-PCR of the TCR CDR3 used the HTBI primer set with the Qiagen OneStep RT-PCR kit. Libraries were constructed in a second round of multiplex PCR, after which size selection and purification were performed. Libraries were sequenced paired-end with 100 bp reads on an Illumina HiSeq2000. As for the original processing: Raw data were processed with SOAPnuke, discarding reads with adapters, uncalled bases, mean Phred below 15, or no exact constant-primer or identifier match. COPE v1.2.5 was used to merge the high-quality paired reads, and each unique nucleotide sequence was defined as a clonotype. MiTCR v1.1 was used to align clonotypes to the IMGT TRBV, TRBD and TRBJ reference segments. The analysis was restricted to V-J combinations with a frequency above 0.0001, which together covered around 99% of the repertoires. The TCS score was defined as F50 (clonal expansion) divided by E x V (chaos), with BLOSUM62-based TCRdist calculated between CDR3 peptides within each V-J. Welch's t-statistics and random forest reduced fewer than 550 V-J features to 10 to 15, which were used in a naive Bayes classifier (R e1071). The public sequencing data were trimmed at Q25 with fastp and processed into clonotypes with MiXCR by TCRdb, which kept only in-frame beta chains. CDR3 protein duplicates are merged, each entry listing the most common genes and DNA. The V and J calls and clone size are TCRdb's, not the authors'. The sample records hundreds of thousands of distinct CDR3 sequences, approximately 15% of which are singletons. The ten largest account for roughly 10% of the sample.

Summary of the overall study and its limitations: No statistical method was used to fix the sample size in advance, and group allocation was not hidden from the investigators. Most expanded thyroid clonotypes (frequency above 0.001) were also found in blood, which suggests that blood repertoires may mirror thyroid immune responses. Ophthalmopathy was separated from stable hyperthyroidism by a 13 V-J signature model, with approximately 90% sensitivity and around 81% specificity obtained in cross-validation and 80%/75% obtained in testing. In validation, progression to ophthalmopathy was predicted by the model with almost 71% sensitivity and about 72% specificity, a median of about 6.4 months before onset.

The chain was built from TRBV5-1 and TRBJ2-1, with TRBD2 identical over 11 junction bases. The sequence was collected from a woman aged 18 to 35 with Graves' hyperthyroidism. Sequences were obtained from blood. The DNA sequence is as follows: TGCGCCAGCAGCTTACTAGCGGGAGAGAGCAATGAGCAGTTCTTC. This sequence encodes CASSLLAGESNEQFF.